This T cell receptor beta chain originates from a study of PD-L1 blockade in urothelial cancer (dated by TCRdb to between 2016 and 2019). With regard to the full study: All patients started therapy around 2014 and received atezolizumab 1,200 mg intravenously every 3 weeks. Some ten patients reached durable clinical benefit, while 20 patients did not. Durable clinical benefit was defined as a progression-free survival longer than 6 months, and TCR features were additionally tested against progression-free survival and overall survival. Pretreatment tumor samples and matched peripheral blood, collected serially before and after atezolizumab treatment, underwent TCR sequencing. The study, an exploratory multi-omic analysis, examined somatic, immune and clinical correlates of response to PD-L1 blockade with atezolizumab in urothelial cancer. About 90% of the 29 patients were males with bladder-origin urothelial cancer, and about 60% of the 29 reported a prior smoking history. An ECOG performance status of 0 or 1 was recorded for the patients, and 0 to 3 prior chemotherapy regimens had been received by the patients. Pretreatment blood TCR-seq was available for 27 to 30 patients, at least one posttreatment blood collection was obtained for some 24 patients, and tumor TCR-seq was available for some 24 patients. Blood samples gave median yields of approximately 130,000 T cells and approximately 80,000 unique TCRs, along with a median clonality of about 0.084. Blood samples were analyzed at two time points: 3 weeks after treatment start (second dose) and 6 weeks after treatment start. In the same patients, pretreatment tumors underwent whole exome sequencing and RNA sequencing in addition to TCR sequencing.

Cut back by 0 bases and 0 bases, the V and J ends lie 13 bases apart. The CDR1 and CDR2 encoded by the germline V gene are SGHRS and YFSETQ. From the cysteine through the phenylalanine, the CDR3 covers 17 amino acids. The entry retains the CDR3 DNA only, 51 bases that are in frame from base 1. To estimate absolute template abundance from read counts, synthetic TCR analog templates were spiked into each PCR. The immunoSEQ assay was used to amplify TCRbeta CDR3 regions from genomic DNA with bias-controlled V and J gene primers. Rearranged TCRbeta segments were sequenced at approximately 20X coverage. For the original study's pipeline: Clustering was used to correct sequencing errors, and CDR3s were annotated against IMGT to assign V, D and J genes. Only productive TCRbeta rearrangements were used in downstream analyses, excluding out-of-frame or stop-codon sequences. Clonality was computed as one minus Shannon entropy normalized by the log of the number of unique productive sequences. Fisher's exact test with Benjamini-Hochberg correction, at a threshold of adjusted p below 0.01, was used to find clones that differed between time points or between blood and tumor. The source is immuneACCESS, and TCRdb retained only in-frame sequences with V and J called. Part of the clones is not carried over; for the studies checked, unresolved V genes explain less than half of this, and the remainder is unexplained. Clone size and the V and J calls come from that table; the DNA yielded D and trimming. Here the sample has 42,000 or so clones; approximately 82% occur a single time. The leading ten clones occupy 13% of the sample.

With regard to this clone: Its recognized antigen is unknown. No much larger clonotype is one base removed from it; base qualities were not supplied. The same CDR3 can be traced to other DNA sequences in this sample.

Findings and caveats that apply to the study as a whole: At 3 weeks after the start of treatment, tumor-associated TCR clones in peripheral blood had expanded more in patients with durable benefit (n ≈ 24, p = 0.022). A pretreatment peripheral blood TCR clonality below the median was linked to improved progression-free and overall survival. Because the sample size was small (n ≈ 31) and many of the analyses were exploratory, the results are meant to be hypothesis-generating.

This sample's time point label indicates: peripheral blood 6 weeks after treatment start. The cohort comprised more than 25 patients with locally advanced or metastatic urothelial carcinoma treated at Memorial Sloan Kettering on a trial protocol. Peripheral blood mononuclear cells were collected pretreatment and during treatment, at between 1 and 8 total time points per patient. The Qiagen DNeasy Blood extraction kit was used to purify genomic DNA from total PBMCs and tumor samples. Collected pretreatment and during treatment, PBMCs were isolated and stored as previously described. The chain is made from TRBV5-1 and TRBJ2-1; matching of 6 bases hints at TRBD2 as the D gene. The TCR sequence derives from a man between 60 and 75 years old with urothelial cancer. The starting material was PBMCs, obtained around atezolizumab (anti-PD-L1) treatment. The CDR3 protein is CASSLGLAGNSYNEQFF. The DNA sequence follows: TGCGCCAGCAGCTTGGGATTGGCGGGAAACTCCTACAATGAGCAGTTCTTC.